The source of this TCR beta chain is a study of spatial heterogeneity in lung cancer. Study-wide background: Sequences of the beta chain were consistently detected in greater numbers than alpha-chain sequences. Mean representation of each unique TCR and UMI combination in the raw reads exceeded 9.5 occurrences.

Trimming took 0 bases from V and 5 from J; bases not matched to a gene: 5. This CDR3 contains 14 residues. Germline CDR1 DFQATT, CDR2 SNEGSKA (reference sequence). This clonotype was detected a few times. Time point: sample taken at primary tumor resection. Whole RNA was taken from tumor, nontumor lung or frozen PBMC; it was then sequenced unsorted. Via MiXCR, TCRdb re-called the 5' RACE reads, giving one row per CDR3 protein. This table has tens of thousands of distinct CDR3 sequences, roughly 8.4% appearing once. The material was PBMCs, obtained at surgery. This chain joins TRBV20-1 and TRBJ2-5; 8 bases map to TRBD1. The TCR sequence derives from a female donor with early-stage non-small cell lung cancer. CDR3 in DNA: TGCAGTGCTAGAGATCAGGGGGCCTATGAGACCCAGTACTTC. Residues: CSARDQGAYETQYF.